The T cell receptor (beta chain) under discussion was sequenced for a study of blood T cell repertoires in COVID-19. The wider study: There were acute and convalescent COVID-19 samples, and they came from the United States, Italy and Spain. PBMCs, B-cell-depleted T cells, or T cells provided the cDNA or gDNA that made up the material.

Participants were aged about 18 to 89 years, lived in about two dozen US areas, and enrolled virtually. Donors in Cohort 3 who had recovered were those with two negative PCRs, healthcare professional clearance, or resolution of their symptoms. The method was immunoSEQ multiplex PCR; TCRdb's version includes in-frame clones alone and lacks a portion of them. The table shows some 250,000 clones, with more than 85% occurring only once. The sequence derives from a man aged 40-55 years who had recovered from COVID-19. Source material: PBMCs or T cells enriched from blood (not recorded which).

Here the CDR3 reads CASSLLPGGTANTGELFF. CDR3 DNA sequence: TGTGCCAGCAGTCTCCTCCCAGGTGGGACAGCGAACACCGGGGAGCTGTTTTTT. The gene calls are TRBV28 and TRBJ2-2; 7 bases match TRBD1. With 5 bases clipped from V and 0 bases from J, the junction kept 12 bases outside the gene matches. Germline lookup yields CDR1 MDHEN and CDR2 SYDVKM. This CDR3 region has 18 residues. The full variable domain, in which reference TRBV28 and TRBJ2-2 provide the parts outside the CDR3, is DVKVTQSSRYLVKRTGEKVFLECVQDMDHENMFWYRQDPGLGLRLIYFSYDVKMKEKGDIPEGYSVSREKKERFSLILESASTNQTSMYLCASSLLPGGTANTGELFFGEGSRLTVL.